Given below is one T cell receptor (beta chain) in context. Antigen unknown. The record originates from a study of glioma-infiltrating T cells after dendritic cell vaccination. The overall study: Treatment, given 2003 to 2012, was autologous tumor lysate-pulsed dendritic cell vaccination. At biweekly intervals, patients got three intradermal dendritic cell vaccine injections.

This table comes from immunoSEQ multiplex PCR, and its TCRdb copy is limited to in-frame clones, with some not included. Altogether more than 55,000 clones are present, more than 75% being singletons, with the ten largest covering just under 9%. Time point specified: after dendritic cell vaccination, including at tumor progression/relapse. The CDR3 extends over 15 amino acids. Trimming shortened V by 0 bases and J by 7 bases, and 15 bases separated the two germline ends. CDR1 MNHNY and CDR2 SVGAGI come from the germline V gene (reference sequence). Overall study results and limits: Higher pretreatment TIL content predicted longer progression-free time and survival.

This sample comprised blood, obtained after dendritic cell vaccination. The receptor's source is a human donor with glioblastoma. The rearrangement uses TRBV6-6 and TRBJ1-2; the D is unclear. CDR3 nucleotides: TGTGCCAGCAGTTACTCGTCCGCCACTATGGGTGGCTACACCTTC. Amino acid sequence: CASSYSSATMGGYTF.